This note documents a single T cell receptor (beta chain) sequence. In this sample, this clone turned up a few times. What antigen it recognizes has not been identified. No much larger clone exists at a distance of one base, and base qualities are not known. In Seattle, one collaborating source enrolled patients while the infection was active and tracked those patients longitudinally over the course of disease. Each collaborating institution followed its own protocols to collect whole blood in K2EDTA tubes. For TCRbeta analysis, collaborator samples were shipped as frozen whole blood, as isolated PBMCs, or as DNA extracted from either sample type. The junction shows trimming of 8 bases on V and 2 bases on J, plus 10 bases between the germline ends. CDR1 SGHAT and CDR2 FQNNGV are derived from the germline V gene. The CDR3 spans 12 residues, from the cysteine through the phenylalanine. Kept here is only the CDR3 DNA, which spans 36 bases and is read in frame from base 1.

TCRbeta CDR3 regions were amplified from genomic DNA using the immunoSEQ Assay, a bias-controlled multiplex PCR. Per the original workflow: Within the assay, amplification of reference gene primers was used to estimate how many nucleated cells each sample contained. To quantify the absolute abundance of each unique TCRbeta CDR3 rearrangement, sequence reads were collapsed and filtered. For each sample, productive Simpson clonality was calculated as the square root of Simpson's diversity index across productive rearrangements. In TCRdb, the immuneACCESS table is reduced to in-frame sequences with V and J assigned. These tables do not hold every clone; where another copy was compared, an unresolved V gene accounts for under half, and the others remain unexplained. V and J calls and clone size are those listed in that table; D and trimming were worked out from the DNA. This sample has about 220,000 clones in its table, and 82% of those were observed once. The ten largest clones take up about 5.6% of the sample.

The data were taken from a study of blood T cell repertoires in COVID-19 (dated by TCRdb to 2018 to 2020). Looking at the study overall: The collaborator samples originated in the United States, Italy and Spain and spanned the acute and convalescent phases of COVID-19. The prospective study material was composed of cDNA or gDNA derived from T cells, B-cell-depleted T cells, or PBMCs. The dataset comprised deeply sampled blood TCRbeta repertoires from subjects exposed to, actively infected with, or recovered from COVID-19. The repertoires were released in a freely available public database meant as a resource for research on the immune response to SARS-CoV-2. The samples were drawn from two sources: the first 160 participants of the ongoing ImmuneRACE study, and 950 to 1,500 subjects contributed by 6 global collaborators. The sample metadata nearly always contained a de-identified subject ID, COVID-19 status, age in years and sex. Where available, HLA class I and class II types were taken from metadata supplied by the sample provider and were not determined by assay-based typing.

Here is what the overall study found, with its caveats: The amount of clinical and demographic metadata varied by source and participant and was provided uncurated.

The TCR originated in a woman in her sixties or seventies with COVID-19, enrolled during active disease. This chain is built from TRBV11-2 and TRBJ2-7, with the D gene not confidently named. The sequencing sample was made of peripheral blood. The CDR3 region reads CASGHLPYEQYF. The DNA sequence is TGTGCCAGCGGGCATTTGCCCTACGAGCAGTACTTC.